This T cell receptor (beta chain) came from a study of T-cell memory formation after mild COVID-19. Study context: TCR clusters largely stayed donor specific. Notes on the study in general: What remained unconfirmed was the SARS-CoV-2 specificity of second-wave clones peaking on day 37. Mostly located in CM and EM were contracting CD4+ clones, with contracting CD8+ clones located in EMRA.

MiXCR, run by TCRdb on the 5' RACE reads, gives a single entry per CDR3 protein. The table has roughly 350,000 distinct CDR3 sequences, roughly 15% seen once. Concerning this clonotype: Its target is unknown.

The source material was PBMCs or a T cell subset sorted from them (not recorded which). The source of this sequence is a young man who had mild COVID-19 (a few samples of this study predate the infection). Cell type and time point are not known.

The CDR3 bases are TGTGCCAGCAAATACGGTGGGCGGGGACACAATGAGCAGTTCTTC. Translation: CASKYGGRGHNEQFF. This chain uses TRBV11-3 with TRBJ2-1; tentatively, D is TRBD2 (6 bases). The V and J ends lost 7 bases and 5 bases respectively, with 18 bases between them. This CDR3 has 15 residues. Germline CDR1 is SGHNT and CDR2 is YENEEA.